What follows are 5 T cell receptor beta chains derived from one specimen sequenced in a study of beta chain features in type 1 diabetes. Sequenced material consisted of expressed TCRB transcripts (all of the isolated RNA was reverse transcribed). TCRdb's table, derived via immunoSEQ multiplex PCR, lists solely in-frame clones and lacks some. Of some 660,000 clones in the sample, roughly 13% are singletons; the top ten hold 0.03% to 0.045%. These TCRs are of unknown antigen specificity. Study-wide points: There was a moderate but significant shortening of TCRB CDR3s in all four CD4+ subsets of Type 1 diabetes patients.

The specimen sequenced was naive CD4+ T cells from blood. The source is a man aged 18 to 29 with type 1 diabetes.

This sequence joins TRBV30 and TRBJ1-5, with D uncertain. This CDR3 is 14 amino acids long. Trimming cost V 0 bases and J 1 base, with 7 bases left between them. Germline V gene sequence: CDR1 GTSNPN, CDR2 SVGIG (reference sequence). CDR3 loop: CAWSVRESNQPQHF. The CDR3 DNA sequence: TGTGCCTGGAGTGTACGAGAGAGCAATCAGCCCCAGCATTTT.

The chain has TRBV16 and TRBJ1-5, with TRBD1 as a possible D gene (5 bases). V shed 2 bases and J shed 0 bases, with 14 bases lying between them. CDR1 is KGHSY, CDR2 FQNENV, per germline. CDR3 length: 17 amino acids. The DNA for the CDR3 is TGTGCCAGCAGCCAACCGGTGACAGCTAATAGCAATCAGCCCCAGCATTTT. Its protein product is CASSQPVTANSNQPQHF.

This clone was seen a few times. This chain connects TRBV2 to TRBJ1-5; 7 bases fit TRBD1. V was pared by 4 bases and J by 0 bases, with 3 bases of the junction left unmatched. This CDR3 has 15 amino acids. The germline V gene encodes CDR1 SNHLY and CDR2 FYNNEI. The CDR3 reads CASSGGQSSNQPQHF. The DNA of the CDR3 is TGTGCCAGCAGTGGGGGACAGTCTAGCAATCAGCCCCAGCATTTT.

V gene TRBV29-1 combines with J gene TRBJ2-3; D might be TRBD2 (6 bases). The germline CDR1 and CDR2 sequences are SQVTM and ANQGSEA. V lost 4 bases and J lost 2, with 13 bases in between. There are 14 residues in the CDR3. CDR3 in DNA: TGCAGCGTTGTGGACTACACATACACAGATACGCAGTATTTT. Translated, it gives CSVVDYTYTDTQYF.

This clone was observed a few times. This chain connects TRBV7-2 to TRBJ2-5; D might be TRBD2 (6 bases). Trimming removed 1 base at V and 0 bases at J, with 12 bases between. CDR1 is SGHTA and CDR2 is FQGNSA in the germline V gene. The CDR3 is 16 amino acids. CDR3 nucleotide sequence: TGTGCCAGCAGCTTAGTACCCCGGGGGAACCAAGAGACCCAGTACTTC. Translating it yields CASSLVPRGNQETQYF.